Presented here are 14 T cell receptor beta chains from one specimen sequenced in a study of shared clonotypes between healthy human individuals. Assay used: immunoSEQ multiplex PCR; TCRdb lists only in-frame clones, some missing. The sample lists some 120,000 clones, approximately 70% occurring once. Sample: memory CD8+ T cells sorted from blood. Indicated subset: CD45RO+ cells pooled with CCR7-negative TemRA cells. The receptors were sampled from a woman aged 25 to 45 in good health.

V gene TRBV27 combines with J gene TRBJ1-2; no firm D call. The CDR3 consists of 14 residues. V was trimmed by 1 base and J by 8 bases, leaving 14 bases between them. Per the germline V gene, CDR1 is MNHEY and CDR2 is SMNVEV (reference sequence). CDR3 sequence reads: CASSLFPLDGGYTF. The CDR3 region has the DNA TGTGCCAGCAGTTTATTCCCTCTCGACGGAGGCTACACCTTC.

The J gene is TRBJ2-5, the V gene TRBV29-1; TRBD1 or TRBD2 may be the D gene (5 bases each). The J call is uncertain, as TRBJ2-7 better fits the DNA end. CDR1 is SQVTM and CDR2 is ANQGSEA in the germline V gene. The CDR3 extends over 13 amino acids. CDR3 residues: CSVGTVTSYEQYF. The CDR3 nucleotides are TGCAGCGTAGGGACGGTGACCTCCTACGAGCAGTACTTC.

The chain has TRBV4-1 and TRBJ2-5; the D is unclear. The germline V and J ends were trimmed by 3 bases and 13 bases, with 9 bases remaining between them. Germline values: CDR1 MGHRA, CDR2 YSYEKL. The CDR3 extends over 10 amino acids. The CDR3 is CASSHNELYF. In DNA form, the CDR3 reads TGCGCCAGCAGCCACAATGAGCTGTACTTC.

CDR3 DNA sequence: TGTGCCAGCAGTTACGGGACAGGGAGTGAGCAGTACTTC. It translates to CASSYGTGSEQYF. The V gene is TRBV6-6, the J gene TRBJ2-7, with 9 bases fitting TRBD1. CDR1 and CDR2 from the germline V gene are MNHNY and SVGAGI (reference sequence). The CDR3 runs 13 residues. The V gene end was trimmed by 2 bases and the J gene end by 7 bases; junction bases not matched to a gene: 3.

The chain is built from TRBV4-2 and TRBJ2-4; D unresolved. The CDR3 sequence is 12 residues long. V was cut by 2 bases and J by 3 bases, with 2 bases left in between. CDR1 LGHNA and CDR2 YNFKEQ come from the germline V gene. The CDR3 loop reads CASSQNKNIQYF. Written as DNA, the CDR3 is TGTGCCAGCAGCCAAAACAAAAACATTCAGTACTTC.

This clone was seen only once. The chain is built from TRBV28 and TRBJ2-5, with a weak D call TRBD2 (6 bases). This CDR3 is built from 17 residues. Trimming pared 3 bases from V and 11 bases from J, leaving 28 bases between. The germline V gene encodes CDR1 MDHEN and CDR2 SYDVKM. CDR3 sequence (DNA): TGTGCCAGCAGTTTCTCCCCCTCGGGGCTGGGGCCGGGGGAGCAGTACTTC. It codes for CASSFSPSGLGPGEQYF.

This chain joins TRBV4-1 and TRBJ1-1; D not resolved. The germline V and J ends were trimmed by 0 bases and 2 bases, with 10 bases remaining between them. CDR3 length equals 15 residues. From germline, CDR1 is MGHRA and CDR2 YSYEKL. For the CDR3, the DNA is TGCGCCAGCAGCCAAGAGACCCGCAGTAACACTGAAGCTTTCTTT. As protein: CASSQETRSNTEAFF.

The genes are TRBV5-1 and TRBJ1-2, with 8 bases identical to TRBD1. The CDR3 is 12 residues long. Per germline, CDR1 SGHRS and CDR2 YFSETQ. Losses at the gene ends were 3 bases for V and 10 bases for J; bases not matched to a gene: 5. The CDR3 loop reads CASSYGQGIYTF. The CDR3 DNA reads TGCGCCAGCAGCTATGGACAGGGAATCTACACCTTC.

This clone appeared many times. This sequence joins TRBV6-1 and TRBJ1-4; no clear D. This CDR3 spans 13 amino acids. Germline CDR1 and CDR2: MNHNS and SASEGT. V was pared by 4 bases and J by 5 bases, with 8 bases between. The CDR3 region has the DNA TGTGCCAGCAGTGCGGCGGACAATGAAAAACTGTTTTTT. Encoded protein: CASSAADNEKLFF.

CDR3 region: CSVLLWHTGRLNTEAFF. CDR3 bases: TGCAGCGTCTTACTGTGGCATACGGGACGCTTGAACACTGAAGCTTTCTTT. The chain couples TRBV29-1 to TRBJ1-1; D is perhaps TRBD1 (5 bases). Trimming removed 6 bases at V and 0 bases at J, with 23 bases between. The length of the CDR3 is 17 residues. Germline V gene data show CDR1 as SQVTM and CDR2 as ANQGSEA.

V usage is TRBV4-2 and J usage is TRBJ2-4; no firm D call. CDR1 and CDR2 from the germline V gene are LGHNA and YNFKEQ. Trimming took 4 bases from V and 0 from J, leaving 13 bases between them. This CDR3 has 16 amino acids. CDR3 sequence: CASSLYDGLAKNIQYF. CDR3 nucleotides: TGTGCCAGCAGCCTCTACGACGGATTAGCCAAAAACATTCAGTACTTC.

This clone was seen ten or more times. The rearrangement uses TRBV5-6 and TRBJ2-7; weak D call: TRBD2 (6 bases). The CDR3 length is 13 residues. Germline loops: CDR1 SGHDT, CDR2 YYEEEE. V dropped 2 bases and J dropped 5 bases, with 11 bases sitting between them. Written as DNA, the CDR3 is TGTGCCAGCAGCTTTTTAGCGGAGGACGAGCAGTACTTC. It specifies CASSFLAEDEQYF.

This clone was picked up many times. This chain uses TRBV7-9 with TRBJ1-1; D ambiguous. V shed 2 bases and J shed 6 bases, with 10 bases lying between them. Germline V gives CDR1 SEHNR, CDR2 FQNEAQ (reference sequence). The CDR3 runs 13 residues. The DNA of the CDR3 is TGTGCCAGCAGCTTAACGCCAGCGGCTGAAGCTTTCTTT. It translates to CASSLTPAAEAFF. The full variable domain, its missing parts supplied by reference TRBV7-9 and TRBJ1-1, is DTGVSQNPRHKITKRGQNVTFRCDPISEHNRLYWYRQTLGQGPEFLTYFQNEAQLEKSRLLSDRFSAERPKGSFSTLEIQRTEQGDSAMYLCASSLTPAAEAFFGQGTRLTVV.

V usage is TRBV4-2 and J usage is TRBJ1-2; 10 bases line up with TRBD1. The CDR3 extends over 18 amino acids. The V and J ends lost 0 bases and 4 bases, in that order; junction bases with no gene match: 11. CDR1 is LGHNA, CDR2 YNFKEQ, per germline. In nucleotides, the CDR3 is TGTGCCAGCAGCCAAGATGAGGGACAGGGGTCGTTTGCCTATGGCTACACCTTC. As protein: CASSQDEGQGSFAYGYTF.